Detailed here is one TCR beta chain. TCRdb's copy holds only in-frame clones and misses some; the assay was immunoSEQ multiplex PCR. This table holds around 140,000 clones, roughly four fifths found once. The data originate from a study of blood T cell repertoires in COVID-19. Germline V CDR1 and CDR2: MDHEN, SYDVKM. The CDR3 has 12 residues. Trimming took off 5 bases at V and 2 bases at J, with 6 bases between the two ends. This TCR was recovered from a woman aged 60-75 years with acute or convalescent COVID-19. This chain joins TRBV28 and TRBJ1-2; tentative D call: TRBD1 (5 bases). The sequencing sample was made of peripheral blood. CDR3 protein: CASSRQNYGYTF. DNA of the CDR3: TGTGCCAGCAGTAGACAGAACTATGGCTACACCTTC.